The source of this T cell receptor (beta chain) is a study of CD8+ T cells in alopecia areata. Whole-study results and caveats: Higher clonality was seen in lesional scalp than in normal scalp, especially in alopecia totalis/universalis. With patients, TCR sharing proved less clear than in mice, a difference possibly related to HLA. Scalp repertoires also include resident alphabeta T cells from normal skin.

With respect to this clone: Its antigen is unidentified.

The V gene lost 3 bases and the J gene lost 4 bases, with 12 bases spanning the gap. The CDR3 spans 13 residues. Germline V CDR1 and CDR2: GTSNPN, SVGIG (reference sequence). Sequencing relied on a cDNA template that was reverse transcribed from extracted RNA. Method: immunoSEQ multiplex PCR; TCRdb's copy keeps in-frame clones and lacks some. The table has 150,000 to 200,000 clones, 55% seen once. The sample consisted of CD4+ T cells sorted from blood. This chain connects TRBV30 to TRBJ1-1; D is ambiguous. This sequence originates from a human donor in good health. CDR3 coding DNA: TGTGCCTGGAGCCGATCTGCGTTCACTGAAGCTTTCTTT. Its translation is CAWSRSAFTEAFF.